This T cell receptor (beta chain) was identified in a study of T cell responses to AZD1222 COVID-19 vaccine. Broader study findings: Spike-specific TCR breadth and depth went up after people got two AZD1222 doses. Sampling that yielded the repertoires occurred only after the peak T cell response. Vaccine-related CD4 TCRs covered spike, predominating at 160-218 and 743-854.

On this clone itself: The antigen is unknown.

The repertoire was sequenced with immunoSEQ multiplex PCR; TCRdb's copy has only in-frame clones and lacks some. The sample holds roughly 150,000 clones, roughly nine tenths seen once. The length of the CDR3 is 14 residues. Germline CDR1 WSHSY, CDR2 SAAADI. V dropped 3 bases and J dropped 9 bases, with 18 bases sitting between them. Specimen: peripheral blood, collected 28 days after the second AZD1222 dose. The V call is TRBV10-2, the J call TRBJ2-7; D is undetermined. The source of this sequence is an adult who received the AZD1222 COVID-19 vaccine. The CDR3 loop reads CASSESVPATVQYF. CDR3 nucleotides: TGCGCCAGCAGTGAATCGGTTCCGGCTACGGTGCAGTACTTC.